The present T cell receptor beta chain was sequenced within a study of siplizumab effects on memory and regulatory T cells. Study-level points and caveats: The study found naive T cells seemingly more diverse than memory cells and seemingly major alloresponse contributors. Only a minor fraction of alloreactive clones mapped to unstimulated subsets. Suppressive function of proliferating Tregs from siplizumab cultures was not confirmed.

The CDR3 consists of 16 residues. Trimming shortened V by 10 bases and J by 1 base, and 19 bases separated the two germline ends. CDR1 and CDR2 (germline): SGHNT, YENEEA. Every sample had approximately 100,000 of its TCR templates assayed. Data came from immunoSEQ multiplex PCR; TCRdb stores just in-frame clones and leaves some out. The sample has roughly 120,000 clones, roughly 92% seen once. For this clone: The antigen is unknown.

This TCR derives from a human donor in good health. Sequenced sample: CD4+ T cells sorted from blood. The chain joins TRBV11-3 to TRBJ2-2; D unclear. As DNA, the CDR3 is TGTGCCACCTCTACTGGGAATGGGCTGAACACCGGGGAGCTGTTTTTT. Translating gives CATSTGNGLNTGELFF.